These T cell receptor beta chains were read from a single sample in a study of PD-1 blockade in classical Hodgkin lymphoma. TCRdb keeps only in-frame clones here, not all; method: immunoSEQ multiplex PCR. The table shows about 44,000 clones, with around 64% occurring only once. The starting material was peripheral blood mononuclear cells (PBMCs), obtained before the fourth cycle of nivolumab. These receptors all stem from a human donor with classical Hodgkin lymphoma. CDR3s include the opening cysteine and the closing phenylalanine or tryptophan. Fields, in order: clone size, V gene, J gene, D gene, CDR3 protein, CDR3 DNA. D genes are given only for firm matches. The size field is filled for only some rows; it gives once, few, many or a size class.

once	TRBV4-3	TRBJ1-4	NA	CASSQTPQSGGEKLFF	TGCGCCAGCAGCCAAACCCCCCAGTCAGGAGGTGAAAAACTGTTTTTT
few	TRBV6-5	TRBJ2-1	NA	CASSLQRPYNEQFF	TGTGCCAGCAGCCTACAACGGCCGTACAATGAGCAGTTCTTC
NA	TRBV7-2	TRBJ1-4	TRBD1	CASSLGQGGLGEKLFF	TGTGCCAGCAGCTTAGGACAGGGAGGCTTGGGCGAAAAACTGTTTTTT
NA	TRBV7-2	TRBJ2-7	NA	CASSLVDGKGYEQYF	TGTGCCAGCAGCTTAGTCGACGGGAAAGGCTACGAGCAGTACTTC
NA	TRBV30	TRBJ1-1	TRBD1	CAWSPWTGRDLNTEAFF	TGTGCCTGGAGTCCTTGGACAGGGCGCGACTTGAACACTGAAGCTTTCTTT
NA	TRBV25-1	TRBJ1-5	NA	CASSEMGLGDQPQHF	TGTGCCAGCAGTGAAATGGGGCTGGGGGATCAGCCCCAGCATTTT
NA	TRBV6-5	TRBJ2-2	NA	CASRMKGADTGELFF	TGTGCCAGCAGAATGAAAGGAGCCGACACCGGGGAGCTGTTTTTT
NA	TRBV10-3	TRBJ2-1	NA	CAISLGGVEQFF	TGTGCCATCAGTCTAGGGGGGGTGGAGCAGTTCTTC
NA	TRBV28	TRBJ1-6	NA	CAKQEGPGAPLHF	TGTGCCAAGCAGGAAGGTCCCGGGGCACCCCTCCACTTT
NA	TRBV28	TRBJ2-3	NA	CASSFFVSSVQITDTQYF	TGTGCCAGCAGTTTTTTCGTGTCTAGCGTTCAGATCACAGATACGCAGTATTTT
few	TRBV14	TRBJ1-2	NA	CASSQDLGYGYTF	TGTGCCAGCAGCCAAGATCTCGGATATGGCTACACCTTC
NA	TRBV7-2	TRBJ2-3	TRBD1	CASSIAGTGAARGSDTQYF	TGTGCCAGCAGCATCGCCGGGACAGGGGCCGCGCGAGGTTCAGATACGCAGTATTTT
NA	TRBV19	TRBJ2-7	TRBD2	CASSSVSGESYEQYF	TGTGCCAGTAGTTCTGTAAGCGGGGAATCCTACGAGCAGTACTTC
NA	TRBV6-5	TRBJ1-1	NA	CASTLGGASTEAFF	TGTGCCAGCACCCTAGGGGGGGCGAGCACTGAAGCTTTCTTT
NA	TRBV6-6	TRBJ1-5	NA	CASSYGGDSNQPQHF	TGTGCCAGCAGTTATGGAGGGGATAGCAATCAGCCCCAGCATTTT
NA	TRBV7-8	TRBJ2-7	TRBD1	CASREGQGASEQYF	TGTGCCAGCAGGGAGGGACAGGGGGCCAGCGAGCAGTACTTC
many	TRBV10-3	TRBJ2-7	TRBD1	CAIDGGTGREQYF	TGTGCCATCGACGGGGGGACAGGGCGCGAGCAGTACTTC
NA	TRBV6-5	TRBJ2-1	NA	CASSYADGYNEQFF	TGTGCCAGCAGTTACGCCGATGGGTACAATGAGCAGTTCTTC
NA	TRBV6-5	TRBJ2-7	TRBD1	CASSYSSTGDQQYF	TGTGCCAGCAGTTACTCGTCGACAGGGGATCAGCAGTACTTC
NA	TRBV28	TRBJ1-2	NA	CASSRTGLGYGYTF	TGTGCCAGCAGTAGAACGGGGCTCGGCTATGGCTACACCTTC
NA	TRBV18	TRBJ2-7	NA	CASSPRAAYEQYF	TGTGCCAGCTCACCACGGGCAGCGTACGAGCAGTACTTC
NA	TRBV18	TRBJ1-2	NA	CASSPRSGQGFIGYTF	TGTGCCAGCTCACCACGATCCGGGCAGGGATTCATCGGCTACACCTTC
few	TRBV6-1	TRBJ2-1	TRBD2	CASSEASAGLAASSYNEQFF	TGTGCCAGCAGTGAAGCATCGGCGGGACTAGCGGCTAGCTCCTACAATGAGCAGTTCTTC
NA	TRBV9	TRBJ1-5	NA	CASSLGQLPRDQHF	TGTGCCAGCAGCCTTGGACAGTTACCTCGGGACCAGCATTTT
NA	TRBV10-3	TRBJ1-2	TRBD1	CAIRERGGQGTTNYGYTF	TGTGCCATCAGAGAGAGAGGAGGACAGGGAACAACTAACTATGGCTACACCTTC
NA	TRBV18	TRBJ1-3	NA	CASSPPAGVGSGNTIYF	TGTGCCAGCTCACCACCAGCTGGGGTGGGCTCTGGAAACACCATATATTTT
NA	TRBV19	TRBJ2-7	NA	CASSIVESYEQYF	TGTGCCAGTAGTATAGTGGAATCCTACGAGCAGTACTTC
NA	TRBV9	TRBJ2-1	TRBD1	CASSAQQGSLVYNEQFF	TGTGCCAGCAGCGCCCAACAGGGGTCTCTCGTCTACAATGAGCAGTTCTTC
NA	TRBV28	TRBJ2-7	NA	CASSPGSTYEQYF	TGTGCCAGCAGCCCCGGGTCAACCTACGAGCAGTACTTC
NA	TRBV7-2	TRBJ1-5	NA	CASAFRGNQPQHF	TGTGCCAGCGCATTTAGGGGGAATCAGCCCCAGCATTTT
NA	TRBV19	TRBJ1-2	TRBD1	CASSIASGGAYGYTF	TGTGCCAGTAGTATAGCGTCAGGGGGCGCCTATGGCTACACCTTC
NA	TRBV7-6	TRBJ2-2	NA	CASSLQGPSTGELFF	TGTGCCAGCAGCCTTCAGGGTCCATCCACCGGGGAGCTGTTTTTT
NA	TRBV18	TRBJ1-4	NA	CASSPSLGGLFF	TGTGCCAGCTCACCGAGTTTAGGGGGACTGTTTTTT
few	TRBV7-2	TRBJ1-3	NA	CASSGRGVTGNTIYF	TGTGCCAGCAGCGGCAGGGGAGTAACTGGAAACACCATATATTTT
many	TRBV6-5	TRBJ1-1	NA	CASSYSMGAGTEAFF	TGTGCCAGCAGTTACTCGATGGGGGCTGGAACTGAAGCTTTCTTT
NA	TRBV19	TRBJ1-2	NA	CASSQNRVGYTF	TGTGCCAGTAGTCAGAACAGGGTCGGCTACACCTTC
NA	TRBV10-3	TRBJ2-3	NA	CATGAVNTDTQYF	TGTGCCACGGGGGCAGTAAACACAGATACGCAGTATTTT
NA	TRBV11-2	TRBJ2-2	TRBD2	CASSRLAGANTGELFF	TGTGCCAGCAGCCGTCTAGCGGGGGCGAACACCGGGGAGCTGTTTTTT
NA	TRBV28	TRBJ1-1	NA	CASLGVATEAFF	TGTGCCAGCCTGGGGGTGGCCACTGAAGCTTTCTTT
few	TRBV18	TRBJ2-3	NA	CASSAQVSGTDTQYF	TGTGCCAGCTCCGCACAGGTCTCAGGCACAGATACGCAGTATTTT
NA	TRBV7-9	TRBJ2-3	TRBD2	CASSLAAGGTDTQYF	TGTGCCAGCAGCTTAGCCGCGGGGGGCACAGATACGCAGTATTTT